This T cell receptor beta chain came from a study of blood T cell repertoires in COVID-19. Looking at the study overall: Some COVID-19 samples were acute and others convalescent; all came from the United States, Italy and Spain. The cDNA or gDNA used as material had been derived from T cells, B-cell-depleted T cells, or PBMCs.

Per the original data handling: Amplification from reference gene primers served as the basis for estimated nucleated cell counts. The method was immunoSEQ multiplex PCR; TCRdb's version includes in-frame clones alone and lacks a portion of them. The V and J calls and clone size were taken over from that table, and D and trimming were inferred from the DNA. The sample has under 200,000 clones; 70% to 90% are singletons. Sequencing was carried out using peripheral blood. The receptor's source is a woman older than 75 with acute or convalescent COVID-19.

CDR3 in amino acids: CASSPRDSRHPGETQYF. CDR3 DNA sequence: TGTGCCAGCTCACCACGCGACTCGAGGCATCCGGGGGAGACCCAGTACTTC. This chain uses TRBV18 with TRBJ2-5; D is possibly TRBD2 (5 bases). Deletions cut 1 base from V and 5 bases from J, with 20 bases between. The CDR3 loop spans 17 amino acids. The V gene's germline CDR1 is KGHSH and CDR2 LQKENI.